This T cell receptor (beta chain) was recorded in a study of CD8+CD57+ T cells in acquired aplastic anemia. Study-level findings and limits: Between patients and controls, CD8+ Simpson's diversity did not vary significantly.

CDR3 size: 14 residues. Trimming shortened V by 5 bases and J by 1 base, and 11 bases separated the two germline ends. Germline V lookup: CDR1 LNHDA, CDR2 SQIVND (reference sequence). Of note for this clonotype: Its antigen is currently unknown.

Using genomic DNA as the template, TCR beta VDJ and CDR3 profiling was carried out. TCRdb reprocessed the reads via MiXCR and lists one record per CDR3 protein. The repertoire holds roughly 120,000 distinct CDR3 sequences, roughly 55% seen once, with 25% to 30% in the top ten. Patients sequenced had flow cytometry evidence of CD8+CD57+ cell expansion. The chain links TRBV19 to TRBJ1-1, with D maybe TRBD1 (5 bases). Sequenced: sorted CD4+, CD8+, or CD8+CD57+ T cells (not recorded which) from PBMCs. The receptor was isolated from a human donor with aplastic anemia. CDR3 coding DNA: TGTGCCAGTAGTCGGGACGCCTCGAACACTGAAGCTTTCTTT. This translates into CASSRDASNTEAFF.